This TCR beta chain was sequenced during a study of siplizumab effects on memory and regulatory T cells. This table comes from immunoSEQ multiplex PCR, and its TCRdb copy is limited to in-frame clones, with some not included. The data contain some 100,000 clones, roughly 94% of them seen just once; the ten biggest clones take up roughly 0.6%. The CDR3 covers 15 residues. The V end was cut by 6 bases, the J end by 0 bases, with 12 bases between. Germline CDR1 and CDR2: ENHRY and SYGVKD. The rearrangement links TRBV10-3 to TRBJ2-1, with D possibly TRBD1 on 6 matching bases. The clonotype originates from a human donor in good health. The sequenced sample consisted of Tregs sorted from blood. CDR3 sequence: CAIRPTGSSYNEQFF. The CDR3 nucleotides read TGTGCCATCAGACCAACAGGGAGCTCCTACAATGAGCAGTTCTTC.